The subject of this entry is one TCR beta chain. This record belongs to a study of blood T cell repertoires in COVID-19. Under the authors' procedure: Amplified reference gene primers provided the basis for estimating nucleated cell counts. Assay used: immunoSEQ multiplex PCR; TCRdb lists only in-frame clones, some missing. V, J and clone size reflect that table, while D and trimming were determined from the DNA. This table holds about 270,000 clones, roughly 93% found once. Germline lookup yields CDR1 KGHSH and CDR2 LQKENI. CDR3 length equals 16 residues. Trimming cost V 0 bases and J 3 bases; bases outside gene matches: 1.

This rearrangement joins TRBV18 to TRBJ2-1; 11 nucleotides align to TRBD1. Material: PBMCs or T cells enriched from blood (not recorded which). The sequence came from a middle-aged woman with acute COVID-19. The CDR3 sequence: CASSPPGTGGYNEQFF. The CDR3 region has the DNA TGTGCCAGCTCACCACCCGGGACAGGGGGCTACAATGAGCAGTTCTTC. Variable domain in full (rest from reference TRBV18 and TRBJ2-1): NAGVMQNPRHLVRRRGQEARLRCSPMKGHSHVYWYRQLPEEGLKFMVYLQKENIIDESGMPKERFSAEFPKEGPSILRIQQVVRGDSAAYFCASSPPGTGGYNEQFFGPGTRLTVL.